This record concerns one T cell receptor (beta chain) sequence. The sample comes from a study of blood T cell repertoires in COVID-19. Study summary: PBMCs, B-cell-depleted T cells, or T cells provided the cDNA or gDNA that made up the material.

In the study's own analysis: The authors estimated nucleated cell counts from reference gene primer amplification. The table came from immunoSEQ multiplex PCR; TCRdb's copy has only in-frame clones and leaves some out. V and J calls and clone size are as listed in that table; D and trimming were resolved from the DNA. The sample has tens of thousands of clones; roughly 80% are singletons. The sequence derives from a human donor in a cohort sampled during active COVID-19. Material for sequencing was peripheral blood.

The CDR3 protein is CASSAAGGRNQPQHF. The DNA of the CDR3 is TGTGCCAGCTCAGCGGCAGGGGGTAGAAATCAGCCCCAGCATTTT. This chain links TRBV18 with TRBJ1-5, with 7 bases aligning to TRBD1. Trimming took 5 bases from V and 4 from J; bases not matched to a gene: 8. The CDR3 runs 15 residues. Germline V gene lookup returns CDR1 KGHSH and CDR2 LQKENI.